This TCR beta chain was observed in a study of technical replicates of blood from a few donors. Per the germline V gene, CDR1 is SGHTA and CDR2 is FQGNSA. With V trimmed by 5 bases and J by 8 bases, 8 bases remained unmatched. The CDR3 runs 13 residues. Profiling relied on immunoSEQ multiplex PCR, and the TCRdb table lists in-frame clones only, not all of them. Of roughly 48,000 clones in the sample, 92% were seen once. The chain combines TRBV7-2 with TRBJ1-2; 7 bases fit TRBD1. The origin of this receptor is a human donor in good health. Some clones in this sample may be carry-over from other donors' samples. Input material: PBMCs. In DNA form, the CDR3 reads TGTGCCAGCAGCCCGAAAAACAGGGGCGGCTACACCTTC. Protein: CASSPKNRGGYTF.